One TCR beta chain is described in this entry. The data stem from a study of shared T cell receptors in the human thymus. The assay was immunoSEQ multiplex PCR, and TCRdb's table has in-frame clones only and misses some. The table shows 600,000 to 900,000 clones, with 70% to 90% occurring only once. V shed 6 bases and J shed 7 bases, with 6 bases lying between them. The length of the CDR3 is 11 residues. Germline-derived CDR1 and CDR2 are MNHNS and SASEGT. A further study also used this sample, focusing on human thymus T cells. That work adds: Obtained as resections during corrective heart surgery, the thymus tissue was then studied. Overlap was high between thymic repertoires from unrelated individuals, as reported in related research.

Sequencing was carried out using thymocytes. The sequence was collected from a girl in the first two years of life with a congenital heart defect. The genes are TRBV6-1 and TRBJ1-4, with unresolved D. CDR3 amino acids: CASSPSEKLFF. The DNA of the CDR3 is TGTGCCAGCAGCCCCAGTGAAAAACTGTTTTTT.